The sequence of this TCR beta chain was determined in a study of Ad26.COV2.S vaccination and SARS-CoV-2 variants. Across the study: The vaccine Ad26.COV2.S was put into the muscle once, or twice with 56 days between.

Here immunoSEQ multiplex PCR was the method, and the copy in TCRdb shows in-frame clones only, minus some. The table shows 500,000 or so clones, with around nine tenths occurring only once. Treatment indicated: 15 to 20 received Ad26.COV2.S at low or high dose, single or two shots; several received placebo; per-sample allocation not given. Following the first vaccine or placebo injection, samples were taken on day 63. Expression of Wuhan-strain SARS-CoV-2 spike came from the Ad26 vector that formed the vaccine. Study results and limitations: The study found higher spike-specific TCR breadth in vaccine than placebo recipients.

With regard to this clone: Its target is not known.

Between the trimmed V and J ends, which lost 5 bases and 0 bases, there was a span of 14 bases. There are 15 residues in the CDR3. Germline V gene lookup returns CDR1 LGHDT and CDR2 YNNKEL (reference sequence). The source material was peripheral blood, sampled in a trial of Ad26.COV2.S vaccine versus placebo. The rearrangement joins TRBV3-1 (or the pseudogene TRBV3-2) to TRBJ2-7; D is undetermined. The TCR originated in a person aged 18-65 years who received the Ad26.COV2.S COVID-19 vaccine or a placebo. The CDR3 nucleotides read TGTGCCAGCAGCGTCGGCAGGCTGAGCTCCTACGAGCAGTACTTC. The encoded protein is CASSVGRLSSYEQYF.